A selection of T cell receptor beta chains follows, all from one sample in a study of cytomegalovirus exposure and HLA in healthy donors. Assay used: immunoSEQ multiplex PCR; TCRdb lists only in-frame clones, some missing. The profile shows 150,000 to 200,000 clones, 60% to 80% of them singletons. Sequences were obtained from PBMCs. Receptors originate from a woman in her thirties or forties in good health and CMV-seronegative. CDR3s include the opening cysteine and the closing phenylalanine or tryptophan. Each record gives: clone size, V gene, J gene, D gene, CDR3 protein, CDR3 DNA. The D gene is left open where the match is weak. Size is omitted from some rows. Given values are once, few, many or a class for expanded clones.

>NA|TRBV27|TRBJ2-2|TRBD2
CASSLGTSASTGELFF
TGTGCCAGCAGTTTGGGGACTAGCGCGAGCACCGGGGAGCTGTTTTTT
>NA|TRBV28|TRBJ2-7|NA
CASSTQRQETYEQYF
TGTGCCAGCAGTACACAACGACAGGAGACCTACGAGCAGTACTTC
>NA|TRBV5-5|TRBJ1-3|NA
CASSAVSGTGNTIYF
TGTGCCAGCAGCGCCGTGTCAGGTACTGGAAACACCATATATTTT
>few|TRBV28|TRBJ1-5|NA
CASSPTMRELNQPQHF
TGTGCCAGCAGTCCCACTATGAGGGAACTCAATCAGCCCCAGCATTTT
>NA|TRBV6-5|TRBJ2-7|NA
CASSYNKAYEQYF
TGTGCCAGCAGTTACAATAAAGCCTACGAGCAGTACTTC
>NA|TRBV5-3|TRBJ1-5|NA
CARTSRGWQSTATRMYSNQPQHF
TGTGCCAGAACGTCCCGAGGTTGGCAATCGACGGCCACGCGTATGTATAGCAATCAGCCCCAGCATTTT
>NA|TRBV5-1|TRBJ1-1|NA
CASSRGETTANTEAFF
TGCGCCAGCAGCCGAGGCGAAACGACGGCGAACACTGAAGCTTTCTTT
>few|TRBV10-3|TRBJ2-3|NA
CAISGGGTDTQYF
TGTGCCATCAGTGGGGGGGGCACAGATACGCAGTATTTT
>NA|TRBV5-1|TRBJ1-4|TRBD1
CASSYGTGGSEKLFF
TGCGCCAGCAGCTATGGGACAGGGGGCTCAGAAAAACTGTTTTTT
>NA|TRBV4-2|TRBJ2-7|NA
CASSQVVFDRSSYEQYF
TGTGCCAGCAGCCAAGTCGTATTTGACAGGTCGTCCTACGAGCAGTACTTC
>NA|TRBV28|TRBJ1-2|NA
CASSSGATGSYGYTF
TGTGCCAGCAGTTCAGGGGCCACAGGGAGCTATGGCTACACCTTC
>NA|TRBV7-2|TRBJ2-1|TRBD1
CASRPPGQGVHEQFF
TGTGCCAGCAGGCCTCCGGGACAGGGAGTACATGAGCAGTTCTTC
>NA|TRBV4-3|TRBJ2-2|NA
CASSQDLISLGELFF
TGCGCCAGCAGCCAAGATCTTATTAGCCTCGGGGAGCTGTTTTTT
>few|TRBV19|TRBJ1-1|NA
CASGQQRATEAFF
TGTGCCTCAGGACAGCAGAGGGCCACTGAAGCTTTCTTT
>NA|TRBV7-9|TRBJ1-2|NA
CASSFSVAKGDYGYTF
TGTGCCAGCAGCTTTTCGGTCGCGAAGGGGGACTATGGCTACACCTTC
>NA|TRBV2|TRBJ1-4|NA
CASSEEQGRDEKLFF
TGTGCCAGCAGTGAAGAACAGGGTAGGGATGAAAAACTGTTTTTT
>NA|TRBV28|TRBJ2-7|TRBD1
CASSPGGTGSTYEQYF
TGTGCCAGCTCCCCTGGCGGGACAGGCTCTACCTACGAGCAGTACTTC
>few|TRBV7-9|TRBJ1-5|NA
CASSSWTDGNQPQHF
TGTGCCAGCAGCTCCTGGACAGATGGCAATCAGCCCCAGCATTTT
>NA|TRBV9|TRBJ2-6|NA
CASSPRTAPSGANVLTF
TGTGCCAGCAGCCCCCGGACAGCTCCGTCTGGGGCCAACGTCCTGACTTTC
>once|TRBV4-3|TRBJ1-1|NA
CASSLFSWNTEAFF
TGCGCCAGCAGCCTCTTTTCGTGGAACACTGAAGCTTTCTTT
>once|TRBV18|TRBJ2-7|TRBD1
CASSPRQGAYEQYF
TGTGCCAGCTCACCGCGACAGGGGGCCTACGAGCAGTACTTC
>NA|TRBV2|TRBJ2-5|NA
CASTRGTGLQETQYF
TGTGCCAGCACCCGAGGAACAGGGCTCCAAGAGACCCAGTACTTC
>NA|TRBV5-1|TRBJ2-7|NA
CASSQDGGLEQYF
TGCGCCAGCAGCCAAGACGGGGGTCTCGAGCAGTACTTC
>NA|TRBV27|TRBJ1-4|NA
CASSQLYRNEKLFF
TGTGCCAGCAGCCAACTCTACAGGAATGAAAAACTGTTTTTT
>NA|TRBV10-3|TRBJ2-1|NA
CAISETGPSYNEQFF
TGTGCCATCAGTGAGACAGGGCCCTCCTACAATGAGCAGTTCTTC
>NA|TRBV19|TRBJ2-3|NA
CASSIGRLTGIADTQYF
TGTGCCAGTAGTATAGGCCGTTTGACTGGTATTGCAGATACGCAGTATTTT
>NA|TRBV28|TRBJ1-2|TRBD1
CASSPYGQGNYGYTF
TGTGCCAGCAGTCCCTACGGACAGGGAAACTATGGCTACACCTTC
>NA|TRBV28|TRBJ1-5|NA
CASSSDRPQGPQHF
TGTGCCAGCAGTTCCGACAGGCCCCAAGGGCCCCAGCATTTT
>NA|TRBV29-1|TRBJ2-3|NA
CKQPSEDTQYF
TGCAAGCAGCCTAGCGAAGATACGCAGTATTTT
>NA|TRBV5-4|TRBJ1-2|NA
CASSLDGDGYTF
TGTGCCAGCAGTCTTGACGGGGATGGCTACACCTTC
>NA|TRBV9|TRBJ1-1|TRBD1
CASSSTTGDTEAFF
TGTGCCAGCAGTTCAACGACAGGGGACACTGAAGCTTTCTTT
>NA|TRBV5-4|TRBJ2-7|NA
CASRPQTGSNEQYF
TGTGCCAGCAGGCCCCAGACCGGGAGCAACGAGCAGTACTTC
>NA|TRBV11-3|TRBJ2-5|TRBD1
CASKLQGQETQYF
TGTGCCAGCAAGTTACAGGGGCAAGAGACCCAGTACTTC
>NA|TRBV15|TRBJ1-6|NA
CATSRRQGSSPLHF
TGTGCCACCAGCAGAAGGCAGGGGAGTTCACCCCTCCACTTT
>few|TRBV10-1|TRBJ2-3|NA
CASSSRRQGTDTQYF
TGCGCCAGCAGTTCCAGAAGGCAGGGCACAGATACGCAGTATTTT
>few|TRBV5-1|TRBJ2-2|TRBD2
CASSLGLAGSGELFF
TGCGCCAGCAGCTTGGGACTAGCGGGGTCCGGGGAGCTGTTTTTT
>NA|TRBV7-2|TRBJ2-5|NA
CASSANQGGAETQYF
TGTGCCAGCAGCGCCAACCAGGGGGGCGCGGAGACCCAGTACTTC
>few|TRBV29-1|TRBJ2-3|NA
CSVEIRQAKISTDTQYF
TGCAGCGTTGAAATCCGACAGGCCAAGATTAGCACAGATACGCAGTATTTT
>NA|TRBV27|TRBJ1-3|TRBD1
CASSPGTVGNTIYF
TGTGCCAGCAGTCCGGGGACAGTTGGAAACACCATATATTTT
>NA|TRBV10-2|TRBJ1-1|TRBD1
CASSDRQGSNTEAFF
TGCGCCAGCAGTGACCGACAGGGATCGAACACTGAAGCTTTCTTT
>NA|TRBV1|TRBJ2-2|NA
CTSSLRTNTNTGELFF
TGCACCAGCAGCCTCCGGACTAATACGAACACCGGGGAGCTGTTTTTT
>NA|TRBV6-6|TRBJ2-7|NA
CASSYQEGSGYEQYF
TGTGCCAGCAGTTATCAGGAGGGTTCGGGTTACGAGCAGTACTTC
>once|TRBV6-4|TRBJ1-1|NA
CASSDSHAGQGQNTEAFF
TGTGCCAGCAGTGACTCCCACGCCGGGCAGGGGCAGAACACTGAAGCTTTCTTT
>NA|TRBV11-2|TRBJ2-5|NA
CASSFSGGQETQYF
TGTGCCAGCAGCTTTTCCGGGGGCCAAGAGACCCAGTACTTC
>NA|TRBV7-8|TRBJ1-5|TRBD1
CASSPQGGGSQPQHF
TGTGCCAGCAGCCCACAGGGGGGAGGTAGCCAGCCCCAGCATTTT
>NA|TRBV18|TRBJ2-6|NA
CASSLQGPGANVLTF
TGTGCCAGCTCCCTTCAGGGGCCTGGGGCCAACGTCCTGACTTTC
>NA|TRBV2|TRBJ1-4|NA
CASNMDNSNEKLFF
TGTGCCAGCAATATGGACAATTCTAATGAAAAACTGTTTTTT
>NA|TRBV7-9|TRBJ2-5|TRBD2
CASSLTSGGYQETQYF
TGTGCCAGCAGCCTTACTAGCGGGGGGTACCAAGAGACCCAGTACTTC